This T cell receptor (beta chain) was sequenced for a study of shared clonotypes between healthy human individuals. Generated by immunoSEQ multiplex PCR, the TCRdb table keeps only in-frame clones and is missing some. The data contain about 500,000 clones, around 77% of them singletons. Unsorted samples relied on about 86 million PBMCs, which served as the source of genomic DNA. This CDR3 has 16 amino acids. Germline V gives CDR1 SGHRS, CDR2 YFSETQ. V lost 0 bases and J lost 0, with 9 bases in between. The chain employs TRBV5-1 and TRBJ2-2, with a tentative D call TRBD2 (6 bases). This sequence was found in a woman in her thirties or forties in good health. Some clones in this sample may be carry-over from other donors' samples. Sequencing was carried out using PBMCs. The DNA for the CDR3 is TGCGCCAGCAGCTTGGTGGCGGGGTCGAACACCGGGGAGCTGTTTTTT. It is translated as CASSLVAGSNTGELFF.